The rows below give T cell receptor beta chains drawn from one sample of a study of technical replicates of blood from a handful of donors. The assay was immunoSEQ multiplex PCR, and TCRdb's table has in-frame clones only and misses some. The sample yields some 82,000 clones, around 97% seen once. The sequenced sample consisted of T cells isolated from PBMCs. These receptors originate from a human donor in good health. The CDR3 runs from the conserved cysteine through the conserved F or W. D genes are given only for firm matches. Size tells how often a clone was seen (once, few, many) or the class of an expanded clone, and some rows leave it out.

d_call: NA; clone_size: NA; j_call: TRBJ2-5; v_call: TRBV13; cdr3_aa: CASSLRSSGETQYF; cdr3_nt: TGTGCCAGCAGCTTAAGGTCTAGTGGGGAGACCCAGTACTTC
d_call: NA; clone_size: NA; j_call: TRBJ2-7; v_call: TRBV19; cdr3_aa: CASSPQGYYEQYF; cdr3_nt: TGTGCCAGTAGTCCACAGGGTTACTACGAGCAGTACTTC
d_call: TRBD1; clone_size: NA; j_call: TRBJ1-1; v_call: TRBV28; cdr3_aa: CASSLQGAGVTEAFF; cdr3_nt: TGTGCCAGCAGCCTCCAGGGGGCGGGTGTCACTGAAGCTTTCTTT
d_call: TRBD2; clone_size: NA; j_call: TRBJ2-1; v_call: TRBV5-4; cdr3_aa: CASSLGTSVHEQFF; cdr3_nt: TGTGCCAGCAGCTTGGGGACTAGCGTACATGAGCAGTTCTTC
d_call: TRBD2; clone_size: NA; j_call: TRBJ2-7; v_call: TRBV5-8; cdr3_aa: CASSLSTTSGMNYEQYF; cdr3_nt: TGTGCCAGCAGCTTATCGACGACTAGCGGGATGAACTACGAGCAGTACTTC
d_call: TRBD2; clone_size: NA; j_call: TRBJ2-2; v_call: TRBV29-1; cdr3_aa: CSVDLAGDLGELFF; cdr3_nt: TGCAGCGTTGATCTAGCGGGGGATCTCGGGGAGCTGTTTTTT
d_call: NA; clone_size: NA; j_call: TRBJ1-5; v_call: TRBV5-5; cdr3_aa: CASSSRVGGSNQPQHF; cdr3_nt: TGTGCCAGCAGCTCAAGAGTGGGGGGGAGCAATCAGCCCCAGCATTTT
d_call: NA; clone_size: NA; j_call: TRBJ2-5; v_call: TRBV27; cdr3_aa: CASSPTGIGTQYF; cdr3_nt: TGTGCCAGCAGCCCTACAGGGATTGGGACCCAGTACTTC
d_call: NA; clone_size: NA; j_call: TRBJ2-1; v_call: TRBV7-6; cdr3_aa: CASSLVAGTTYNEQFF; cdr3_nt: TGTGCCAGCAGCCTGGTGGCGGGGACGACCTACAATGAGCAGTTCTTC
d_call: TRBD1; clone_size: NA; j_call: TRBJ1-5; v_call: TRBV5-8; cdr3_aa: CASREGQNNQPQHF; cdr3_nt: TGTGCCAGCAGGGAGGGACAGAACAATCAGCCCCAGCATTTT
d_call: NA; clone_size: NA; j_call: TRBJ1-5; v_call: TRBV12-1; cdr3_aa: CASSGPIPGLNQPQHF; cdr3_nt: TGTGCCAGCAGCGGCCCAATTCCAGGGTTAAATCAGCCCCAGCATTTT
d_call: TRBD1; clone_size: NA; j_call: TRBJ1-1; v_call: TRBV7-6; cdr3_aa: CASSPDRGGAEAFF; cdr3_nt: TGTGCCAGCAGCCCCGACAGGGGAGGCGCTGAAGCTTTCTTT
d_call: NA; clone_size: NA; j_call: TRBJ1-3; v_call: TRBV2; cdr3_aa: CASSEEADLSGNTIYF; cdr3_nt: TGTGCCAGCAGTGAAGAAGCGGACCTCTCTGGAAACACCATATATTTT
d_call: TRBD1; clone_size: NA; j_call: TRBJ1-1; v_call: TRBV19; cdr3_aa: CASTSDRINTEAFF; cdr3_nt: TGTGCCAGTACATCGGACAGGATAAACACTGAAGCTTTCTTT
d_call: NA; clone_size: NA; j_call: TRBJ2-5; v_call: TRBV27; cdr3_aa: CASSFDRETQYF; cdr3_nt: TGTGCCAGCAGTTTCGATAGAGAGACCCAGTACTTC
d_call: NA; clone_size: NA; j_call: TRBJ1-4; v_call: TRBV4-1; cdr3_aa: CASSQSFIATNEKLFF; cdr3_nt: TGCGCCAGCAGCCAAAGTTTTATAGCAACTAATGAAAAACTGTTTTTT
d_call: NA; clone_size: NA; j_call: TRBJ2-5; v_call: TRBV2; cdr3_aa: CASSERGLQETQYF; cdr3_nt: TGTGCCAGCAGTGAACGCGGTTTACAAGAGACCCAGTACTTC
d_call: TRBD2; clone_size: NA; j_call: TRBJ2-1; v_call: TRBV6-5; cdr3_aa: CASRTSLDNEQFF; cdr3_nt: TGTGCCAGCAGGACTAGCCTCGACAATGAGCAGTTCTTC
d_call: TRBD1; clone_size: NA; j_call: TRBJ1-1; v_call: TRBV5-1; cdr3_aa: CASSLFGQDNTEAFF; cdr3_nt: TGCGCCAGCAGCTTGTTTGGACAGGACAACACTGAAGCTTTCTTT
d_call: TRBD1; clone_size: NA; j_call: TRBJ2-1; v_call: TRBV27; cdr3_aa: CASRKGQGYHEQFF; cdr3_nt: TGTGCCAGCAGAAAGGGACAGGGGTACCATGAGCAGTTCTTC
d_call: NA; clone_size: NA; j_call: TRBJ2-7; v_call: TRBV6-1; cdr3_aa: CASSEVDSPYEQYF; cdr3_nt: TGTGCCAGCAGTGAGGTCGACTCTCCTTACGAGCAGTACTTC
d_call: NA; clone_size: NA; j_call: TRBJ2-7; v_call: TRBV7-6; cdr3_aa: CASGYKGAYEQYF; cdr3_nt: TGTGCCAGCGGTTACAAAGGGGCCTACGAGCAGTACTTC
d_call: NA; clone_size: NA; j_call: TRBJ1-2; v_call: TRBV29-1; cdr3_aa: CSVVVRTGSGYTF; cdr3_nt: TGCAGCGTTGTCGTCCGGACGGGGTCTGGCTACACCTTC
d_call: NA; clone_size: NA; j_call: TRBJ1-1; v_call: TRBV6-1; cdr3_aa: CASSETVGGRTSNLFF; cdr3_nt: TGTGCCAGCAGTGAAACGGTAGGCGGCCGAACATCGAACCTTTTCTTT
d_call: NA; clone_size: NA; j_call: TRBJ1-2; v_call: TRBV6-5; cdr3_aa: CASSYKGLGGYTF; cdr3_nt: TGTGCCAGCAGTTATAAGGGGCTGGGTGGCTACACCTTC
d_call: TRBD2; clone_size: NA; j_call: TRBJ2-3; v_call: TRBV28; cdr3_aa: CASSHRTSGRPTSTDTQYF; cdr3_nt: TGTGCCAGCAGCCATAGGACTAGCGGGAGGCCCACTAGCACAGATACGCAGTATTTT
d_call: NA; clone_size: NA; j_call: TRBJ2-5; v_call: TRBV2; cdr3_aa: CASKSDGETQYF; cdr3_nt: TGTGCCAGCAAAAGCGATGGGGAGACCCAGTACTTC
d_call: NA; clone_size: NA; j_call: TRBJ2-5; v_call: TRBV28; cdr3_aa: CASTGSEKTQYF; cdr3_nt: TGTGCCAGTACCGGAAGCGAAAAGACCCAGTACTTC
d_call: NA; clone_size: NA; j_call: TRBJ1-1; v_call: TRBV10-3; cdr3_aa: CATGRDTEAFF; cdr3_nt: TGTGCCACTGGCCGGGACACTGAAGCTTTCTTT
d_call: TRBD1; clone_size: NA; j_call: TRBJ1-5; v_call: TRBV30; cdr3_aa: CAWSAGTVNQPQHF; cdr3_nt: TGTGCCTGGAGTGCCGGGACAGTTAATCAGCCCCAGCATTTT
d_call: TRBD1; clone_size: once; j_call: TRBJ2-2; v_call: TRBV27; cdr3_aa: CASSFEVTQGAAGELFF; cdr3_nt: TGTGCCAGCAGTTTTGAGGTCACGCAGGGGGCGGCCGGGGAGCTGTTTTTT
d_call: NA; clone_size: NA; j_call: TRBJ2-1; v_call: TRBV29-1; cdr3_aa: CSVPSSSSYNEQFF; cdr3_nt: TGCAGCGTACCTAGCTCGAGCTCCTACAATGAGCAGTTCTTC
d_call: TRBD2; clone_size: NA; j_call: TRBJ2-5; v_call: TRBV15; cdr3_aa: CATSEGGRKETQYF; cdr3_nt: TGTGCCACCAGCGAGGGCGGGAGGAAAGAGACCCAGTACTTC
d_call: NA; clone_size: NA; j_call: TRBJ2-1; v_call: TRBV6-1; cdr3_aa: CASTFRGVSYNEQFF; cdr3_nt: TGTGCCAGCACCTTTCGGGGAGTCTCCTACAATGAGCAGTTCTTC
d_call: TRBD1; clone_size: NA; j_call: TRBJ1-1; v_call: TRBV28; cdr3_aa: CASSTTGVTEAFF; cdr3_nt: TGTGCCAGCAGTACAACAGGGGTCACTGAAGCTTTCTTT
d_call: TRBD2; clone_size: once; j_call: TRBJ2-1; v_call: TRBV10-3; cdr3_aa: CAIKSGSGYNEQFF; cdr3_nt: TGTGCCATCAAAAGCGGGAGCGGGTACAATGAGCAGTTCTTC
d_call: NA; clone_size: NA; j_call: TRBJ2-7; v_call: TRBV11-2; cdr3_aa: CASSLVGRRAVEQYF; cdr3_nt: TGTGCCAGCAGCTTAGTTGGAAGGCGGGCGGTGGAGCAGTACTTC
d_call: TRBD2; clone_size: NA; j_call: TRBJ2-7; v_call: TRBV4-1; cdr3_aa: CASSRQSGMPFSYEQYF; cdr3_nt: TGCGCCAGCAGCCGCCAGAGCGGGATGCCTTTCTCCTACGAGCAGTACTTC
d_call: NA; clone_size: NA; j_call: TRBJ1-1; v_call: TRBV13; cdr3_aa: CASQFRKGGGAFF; cdr3_nt: TGTGCCAGTCAGTTTAGGAAGGGAGGAGGAGCTTTCTTT
d_call: TRBD2; clone_size: NA; j_call: TRBJ2-7; v_call: TRBV10-3; cdr3_aa: CATRTGTSGKEIYEQYF; cdr3_nt: TGTGCCACCCGAACGGGGACTAGCGGGAAAGAAATTTACGAGCAGTACTTC
d_call: NA; clone_size: NA; j_call: TRBJ2-2; v_call: TRBV29-1; cdr3_aa: CSVERLGDVNTGELFF; cdr3_nt: TGCAGCGTTGAACGTCTAGGAGATGTAAACACCGGGGAGCTGTTTTTT
d_call: NA; clone_size: NA; j_call: TRBJ2-1; v_call: TRBV5-1; cdr3_aa: CASSFLSSYNEQFF; cdr3_nt: TGCGCCAGCAGCTTTCTGAGCTCCTACAATGAGCAGTTCTTC
d_call: NA; clone_size: NA; j_call: TRBJ1-1; v_call: TRBV6-1; cdr3_aa: CASSEAHYQGFFEAFF; cdr3_nt: TGTGCCAGCAGTGAAGCGCATTATCAGGGTTTCTTTGAAGCTTTCTTT
d_call: TRBD2; clone_size: NA; j_call: TRBJ2-7; v_call: TRBV5-4; cdr3_aa: CASSFSTSGGYEQYF; cdr3_nt: TGTGCCAGCAGCTTCAGTACTAGCGGGGGTTACGAGCAGTACTTC
d_call: TRBD2; clone_size: NA; j_call: TRBJ2-7; v_call: TRBV7-8; cdr3_aa: CASSSPGLAEDSYEQYF; cdr3_nt: TGTGCCAGCAGCTCGCCGGGACTAGCGGAAGACTCCTACGAGCAGTACTTC
d_call: TRBD2; clone_size: NA; j_call: TRBJ2-7; v_call: TRBV7-9; cdr3_aa: CASSQWGILAGWEQYF; cdr3_nt: TGTGCCAGCAGTCAATGGGGGATTCTAGCGGGATGGGAGCAGTACTTC
d_call: TRBD2; clone_size: NA; j_call: TRBJ2-7; v_call: TRBV4-1; cdr3_aa: CASSQGSGALPYEQYF; cdr3_nt: TGCGCCAGCAGCCAAGGGAGCGGGGCCCTCCCCTACGAGCAGTACTTC
d_call: NA; clone_size: NA; j_call: TRBJ1-1; v_call: TRBV19; cdr3_aa: CASSTSMNTEAFF; cdr3_nt: TGTGCCAGTAGTACTAGTATGAACACTGAAGCTTTCTTT
d_call: TRBD1; clone_size: NA; j_call: TRBJ2-7; v_call: TRBV11-3; cdr3_aa: CASSSRQGDYEQYF; cdr3_nt: TGTGCCAGCAGCTCACGACAGGGGGATTACGAGCAGTACTTC
d_call: NA; clone_size: NA; j_call: TRBJ1-6; v_call: TRBV5-1; cdr3_aa: CASSLGGPSAGNSPLHF; cdr3_nt: TGCGCCAGCAGCTTGGGGGGGCCCTCTGCCGGTAATTCACCCCTCCACTTT